Below are 22 T cell receptor beta chains sequenced from a single sample in a study of beta chain features in type 1 diabetes. The authors reverse transcribed all of the isolated RNA, so sequencing captured expressed TCRB transcripts. Produced via immunoSEQ multiplex PCR; TCRdb's table is partial and in-frame only. The sample consists of around 280,000 clones, approximately 15% of them appearing once. Study-wide results and caveats: Patients with Type 1 diabetes showed moderately but significantly shorter TCRB CDR3s in all four CD4+ subsets.

These TCRs are of unknown antigen specificity. The sequencing sample was made of naive CD4+ T cells from blood. Receptors were obtained from a man aged 18 to 29 with type 1 diabetes.

This chain joins TRBV5-6 and TRBJ2-7, with a tentative D call TRBD1 (6 bases). CDR3 length: 14 amino acids. The V and J ends lost 3 bases and 2 bases respectively, with 12 bases between them. CDR1 SGHDT and CDR2 YYEEEE come from the germline V gene. CDR3 DNA sequence: TGTGCCAGCAGCTCCAAACAGGGAACCTACGAGCAGTACTTC. Its protein product is CASSSKQGTYEQYF.

This sequence joins TRBV5-8 and TRBJ2-1; 9 bases agree with TRBD2. This CDR3 is built from 14 residues. Per the germline V gene, CDR1 is SGHTS and CDR2 is YDEGEE. With V trimmed by 5 bases and J by 10 bases, 10 bases remained unmatched. The CDR3 bases are TGTGCCAGCAGGGTTCCCAATAGCGGGGGAGAGCAGTTCTTC. Residues: CASRVPNSGGEQFF.

In this sample, this clone turned up a few times. V is TRBV28 and J is TRBJ1-2; 8 bases are shared with TRBD1. J gave up 5 bases and V 7 bases, and 12 bases lay outside the gene matches. Germline CDR1 and CDR2: MDHEN and SYDVKM. The CDR3 totals 15 residues. The CDR3 loop reads CASTSPAGGLYGYTF. DNA for the CDR3: TGTGCCAGCACCTCACCCGCAGGGGGCCTATATGGCTACACCTTC.

This clone occurred a few times. In nucleotides, the CDR3 is TGTGCCAGCGCGGACAGGGGCTATAGCAATCAGCCCCAGCATTTT. This translates into CASADRGYSNQPQHF. The rearrangement links TRBV18 to TRBJ1-5; 9 nucleotides line up with TRBD1. With 8 bases clipped from V and 0 bases from J, the junction kept 5 bases outside the gene matches. This CDR3 has 15 residues. CDR1 is KGHSH, CDR2 LQKENI, per germline.

This clone was counted a few times. V gene TRBV6-5 combines with J gene TRBJ2-7; D is possibly TRBD2 (6 bases). The V gene's germline CDR1 is MNHEY and CDR2 SVGAGI. The V end lost 6 bases, the J end lost 7 bases, and 13 bases lay between the germline ends. The CDR3 loop spans 12 amino acids. CDR3 sequence (DNA): TGTGCCAGCAGGACGGGGGAACGGGAGCAGTACTTC. Its protein product is CASRTGEREQYF.

CDR3 sequence reads: CASSLDRPPSYEQYF. DNA for the CDR3: TGTGCCAGCAGCTTGGACAGGCCGCCCTCCTACGAGCAGTACTTC. The rearrangement joins TRBV7-2 to TRBJ2-7, with TRBD1 matching 7 bases. The CDR3 loop spans 15 amino acids. V was pared by 3 bases and J by 0 bases, with 5 bases of the junction left unmatched. CDR1 is SGHTA, CDR2 FQGNSA, per germline.

The rearrangement links TRBV30 to TRBJ1-1, with 7 nucleotides matching TRBD1. V was clipped by 4 bases and J by 1 base; unmatched bases: 3. Germline CDR1 reads GTSNPN; CDR2 reads SVGIG (reference sequence). The CDR3 contains 13 residues. In DNA form, the CDR3 reads TGTGCCTGGAACAGGGGCGCGAACACTGAAGCTTTCTTT. This encodes CAWNRGANTEAFF.

The chain recombines TRBV10-3 with TRBJ2-2; tentative D call: TRBD1 (6 bases). V was trimmed by 4 bases and J by 2 bases, leaving 8 bases between them. CDR1 ENHRY and CDR2 SYGVKD come from the germline V gene. The CDR3 length is 14 residues. The CDR3 sequence is CAISGTENTGELFF. In DNA form, the CDR3 reads TGTGCCATCAGTGGGACAGAAAACACCGGGGAGCTGTTTTTT.

Only a few counts were recorded for this clone. The chain uses TRBV28 and TRBJ2-1; 7 bases align to TRBD1. Germline CDR1 reads MDHEN; CDR2 reads SYDVKM. Unmatched junction bases numbered 9, after V lost 10 bases and J lost 0 bases. The CDR3 totals 15 residues. CDR3 in amino acids: CAISRGGLSYNEQFF. CDR3 DNA: TGTGCCATCTCAAGAGGGGGCCTCTCCTACAATGAGCAGTTCTTC.

Turning to this clone: This specimen includes other DNA sequences encoding the same CDR3. This chain connects TRBV2 to TRBJ2-7, with D perhaps matching TRBD1 (6 bases). This CDR3 has 11 residues. CDR1 and CDR2 from the germline V gene are SNHLY and FYNNEI. Trimming shortened V by 6 bases and J by 3 bases, and 6 bases separated the two germline ends. CDR3 DNA sequence: TGTGCCAGCAGACAGGGCTACGAGCAGTACTTC. This translates into CASRQGYEQYF.

The rearrangement uses TRBV6-6 and TRBJ1-5, with TRBD1 matching 9 bases. The CDR3 totals 16 residues. From germline, CDR1 is MNHNY and CDR2 SVGAGI (reference sequence). The ends lost 8 bases at V and 5 bases at J; junction bases unmatched: 13. CDR3 DNA: TGTGCCAGCCGAAAAGGGACAGGGAATTATCATCAGCCCCAGCATTTT. Protein product: CASRKGTGNYHQPQHF.

This clone came up a few times. V is TRBV25-1 and J is TRBJ1-1; D remains unclear. Looked up from germline, CDR1 is MGHDK and CDR2 is SYGVNS. Trimming took 1 base from V and 9 from J, leaving 15 bases between them. The CDR3 extends over 14 amino acids. CDR3 amino acids: CASSESGRVGKAFF. For the CDR3, the DNA is TGTGCCAGCAGTGAATCCGGGCGGGTTGGCAAAGCTTTCTTT. Full variable domain (outside the CDR3, taken from reference TRBV25-1 and TRBJ1-1): EADIYQTPRYLVIGTGKKITLECSQTMGHDKMYWYQQDPGMELHLIHYSYGVNSTEKGDLSSESTVSRIRTEHFPLTLESARPSHTSQYLCASSESGRVGKAFFGQGTRLTVV.

This clone was detected a few times. This chain links TRBV9 with TRBJ2-1; 14 nucleotides match TRBD2. This CDR3 is 16 amino acids long. The germline CDR1 and CDR2 sequences are SGDLS and YYNGEE. The ends lost 2 bases at V and 8 bases at J; junction bases unmatched: 6. The CDR3 DNA follows: TGTGCCAGCAGCGTTTGGGGGACTAGCGGGAGCTATGAGCAGTTCTTC. As protein: CASSVWGTSGSYEQFF.

This rearrangement joins TRBV7-2 to TRBJ2-5, with 10 bases matching TRBD2. Trimming at V came to 1 base and at J to 4 bases, leaving 15 bases not matched to a gene. The length of the CDR3 is 19 residues. Germline CDR1 and CDR2: SGHTA and FQGNSA. CDR3 residues: CASSLGASGGRMYGETQYF. The CDR3 DNA is TGTGCCAGCAGCTTAGGGGCTAGCGGGGGAAGGATGTACGGAGAGACCCAGTACTTC.

This clone appeared a few times. The chain combines TRBV4-2 with TRBJ2-7; weak D call: TRBD1 (6 bases). V was clipped by 2 bases and J by 6 bases, with 26 bases between them. This CDR3 has 18 amino acids. Germline loops: CDR1 LGHNA, CDR2 YNFKEQ. In DNA form, the CDR3 reads TGTGCCAGCAGCCAACGATATACCTCGGACAGCCCCAGAGGCGAGCAGTACTTC. Protein: CASSQRYTSDSPRGEQYF.

This clone was picked up a small number of times. The rearrangement joins TRBV27 to TRBJ1-5, with unresolved D. Between the trimmed V and J ends, which lost 5 bases and 16 bases, there was a span of 24 bases. There are 14 residues in the CDR3. From germline, CDR1 is MNHEY and CDR2 SMNVEV (reference sequence). As DNA, the CDR3 is TGTGCCAGCAGTCACACGCGGGCTCAATCACCGCACCATTTT. Translating it yields CASSHTRAQSPHHF.

Concerning this clone itself: Within the sample, other DNA sequences also encode this same CDR3. The CDR3, as DNA: TGTGCCAGCAGCTTAGCTCTTAGCTACGAGCAGTACTTC. Encoded protein: CASSLALSYEQYF. The gene calls are TRBV7-2 and TRBJ2-7; D not resolved. V was clipped by 0 bases and J by 3 bases, with 6 bases between them. Per germline, CDR1 SGHTA and CDR2 FQGNSA. This CDR3 region has 13 residues. Drawing the rest from reference TRBV7-2 and TRBJ2-7, the complete variable domain is GAGVSQSPSNKVTEKGKDVELRCDPISGHTALYWYRQSLGQGLEFLIYFQGNSAPDKSGLPSDRFSAERTGGSVSTLTIQRTQQEDSAVYLCASSLALSYEQYFGPGTRLTVT.

V is TRBV27 and J is TRBJ1-1; TRBD1 matches 9 bases. Per germline, CDR1 MNHEY and CDR2 SMNVEV (reference sequence). The V segment lost 6 bases and the J segment 11 bases; nucleotides outside the gene matches: 13. This CDR3 contains 14 residues. The CDR3 DNA sequence: TGTGCCAGCAGGCGGGACAGGGAAACGGGTGGGGCTTTCTTT. This sequence encodes CASRRDRETGGAFF.

This clone was detected a few times. This rearrangement joins TRBV28 to TRBJ2-1; 9 positions agree with TRBD1. The CDR3 length is 14 residues. V dropped 4 bases and J dropped 5; count of bases not matched to a gene: 3. In germline, CDR1 is MDHEN, CDR2 SYDVKM. CDR3 sequence (DNA): TGTGCCAGCAGTTCCGGACAGGGGCACAATGAGCAGTTCTTC. Its protein product is CASSSGQGHNEQFF.

The chain employs TRBV28 and TRBJ2-2, with 8 bases aligning to TRBD2. Trimming cost V 7 bases and J 6 bases; bases outside gene matches: 7. Germline CDR1 and CDR2: MDHEN and SYDVKM. This CDR3 has 14 amino acids. The CDR3 sequence is CASKDSGSPGELFF. For the CDR3, the DNA is TGTGCCAGCAAAGACAGCGGGAGCCCCGGGGAGCTGTTTTTT.

The chain has TRBV15 and TRBJ2-2; D unresolved. V lost 4 bases and J 7 bases, leaving 7 bases between the germline ends. This CDR3 has 12 amino acids. CDR1 is LNHNV and CDR2 is YYDKDF in the germline V gene (reference sequence). In DNA, the CDR3 is TGTGCCACCAGCAAACAGAACGGGGAGCTGTTTTTT. This translates into CATSKQNGELFF.

This clone has just one count. The V and J genes are TRBV5-1 and TRBJ2-3; 7 nucleotides line up with TRBD1. The V gene end was trimmed by 4 bases and the J gene end by 3 bases; junction bases not matched to a gene: 5. This CDR3 region has 14 residues. Germline V gene sequence: CDR1 SGHRS, CDR2 YFSETQ. The CDR3 region is CASSQLQGTDTQYF. The CDR3 DNA sequence: TGCGCCAGCAGCCAACTACAGGGGACAGATACGCAGTATTTT.